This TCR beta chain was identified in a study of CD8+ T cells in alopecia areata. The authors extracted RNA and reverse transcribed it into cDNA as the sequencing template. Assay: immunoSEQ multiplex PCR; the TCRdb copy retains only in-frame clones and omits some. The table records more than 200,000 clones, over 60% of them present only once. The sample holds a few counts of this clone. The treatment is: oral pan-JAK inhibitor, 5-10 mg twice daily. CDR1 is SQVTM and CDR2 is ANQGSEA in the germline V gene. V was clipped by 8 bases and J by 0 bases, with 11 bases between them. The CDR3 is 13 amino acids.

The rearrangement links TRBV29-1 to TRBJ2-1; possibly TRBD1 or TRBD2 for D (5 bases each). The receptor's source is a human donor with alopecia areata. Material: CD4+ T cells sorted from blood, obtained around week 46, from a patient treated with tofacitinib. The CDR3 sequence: CSSGGSSYNEQFF. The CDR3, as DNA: TGCAGCTCTGGGGGTTCCTCCTACAATGAGCAGTTCTTC.